What follows are 22 T cell receptor beta chains derived from one specimen sequenced in a study of response to subunit inactivated influenza vaccine. MiXCR was run by TCRdb on the RT-PCR reads, yielding one entry per CDR3 protein. The sample lists roughly 520,000 distinct CDR3 sequences; 25% were seen once. This sample comprised CD4+ T cells sorted from PBMCs, obtained less than 6 days after vaccination. Every receptor here comes from a man aged 50 or older who received an inactivated influenza vaccine.

In its sample, this clonotype was seen a few times. The chain is built from TRBV28 and TRBJ1-4; no definite D call. The germline V gene encodes CDR1 MDHEN and CDR2 SYDVKM. Between the trimmed V and J ends, which lost 6 bases and 6 bases, there was a span of 8 bases. CDR3 size: 12 residues. The CDR3 loop reads CASRPSDEKLFF. The CDR3 nucleotides read TGTGCCAGCAGGCCCAGTGATGAAAAACTGTTTTTT.

CDR3 sequence: CSASRTSRETQYF. CDR3 sequence (DNA): TGCAGTGCATCCAGGACTAGCAGAGAGACCCAGTACTTC. The V call is TRBV20-1, the J call TRBJ2-5; TRBD2 aligns across 8 bases. The germline V gene encodes CDR1 DFQATT and CDR2 SNEGSKA (reference sequence). The V gene end was trimmed by 6 bases and the J gene end by 4 bases; junction bases not matched to a gene: 7. The CDR3 spans 13 residues.

The chain couples TRBV20-1 to TRBJ1-2, with a tentative D call TRBD1 (6 bases). The CDR3 contains 11 residues. Trimming pared 6 bases from V and 7 bases from J, leaving 12 bases between. Germline V gene lookup returns CDR1 DFQATT and CDR2 SNEGSKA (reference sequence). The chain's CDR3 is CSARGGSGYTF. The CDR3, as DNA: TGCAGTGCCCGAGGGGGGAGTGGCTACACCTTC.

This clonotype was observed a few times. The V call is TRBV5-1, the J call TRBJ2-2; D not resolved. V shed 1 base and J shed 0 bases, with 7 bases lying between them. Germline V gives CDR1 SGHRS, CDR2 YFSETQ. The CDR3 spans 15 residues. CDR3 sequence: CASSLSAANTGELFF. CDR3 nucleotides: TGCGCCAGCAGCTTGAGTGCGGCGAACACCGGGGAGCTGTTTTTT. Based on the CDR3 plus reference TRBV5-1 and TRBJ2-2, the full variable domain is KAGVTQTPRYLIKTRGQQVTLSCSPISGHRSVSWYQQTPGQGLQFLFEYFSETQRNKGNFPGRFSGRQFSNSRSEMNVSTLELGDSALYLCASSLSAANTGELFFGEGSRLTVL.

V and J are TRBV6-2 or TRBV6-3 and TRBJ2-2; a weak D match, TRBD2 (5 bases). The CDR3 is 14 amino acids. V lost 5 bases to trimming and J lost 12 bases, with 19 bases between them. The germline V gene has CDR1 MNHEY and CDR2 SVGEGT. The CDR3 spells CASSQGSGIRKLFF. CDR3 in DNA: TGTGCCAGCAGTCAAGGGAGTGGGATTCGAAAGCTGTTTTTT.

This clonotype was detected only a few times. The chain carries TRBV20-1 and TRBJ1-1; TRBD1 matches at 7 bases. From germline, CDR1 is DFQATT and CDR2 SNEGSKA (reference sequence). J was trimmed by 4 bases and V by 0 bases; bases with no gene match: 14. This CDR3 contains 17 residues. In nucleotides, the CDR3 is TGCAGTGCTAGAGATCTTGGCCAGGGGGGTCGAGGCACTGAAGCTTTCTTT. As protein: CSARDLGQGGRGTEAFF.

The table lists this clonotype with many counts. V gene TRBV7-2 combines with J gene TRBJ1-2; 9 nucleotides agree with TRBD1. Germline V gives CDR1 SGHTA, CDR2 FQGNSA. After removal of 6 bases from V and 3 bases from J, the junction contained 5 bases not matched to a gene. This CDR3 contains 14 residues. In nucleotides, the CDR3 is TGTGCCAGCAGTTCGGGACAGGGCTACTATGGCTACACCTTC. It encodes CASSSGQGYYGYTF.

This clonotype occurred a few times. The V call is TRBV20-1, the J call TRBJ1-5; a possible D gene is TRBD1 (5 bases). The V end lost 0 bases, the J end lost 6 bases, and 15 bases lay between the germline ends. The CDR3 loop spans 15 amino acids. Germline V lookup: CDR1 DFQATT, CDR2 SNEGSKA (reference sequence). CDR3 nucleotides: TGCAGTGCTAGAGATTCGGGCAGGGCGAGTCAGCCCCAGCATTTT. Its translation is CSARDSGRASQPQHF.

V usage is TRBV5-1 and J usage is TRBJ2-7; tentative D call: TRBD2 (6 bases). The length of the CDR3 is 22 residues. V was pared by 0 bases and J by 0 bases, with 31 bases between. Germline V lookup: CDR1 SGHRS, CDR2 YFSETQ. CDR3 region: CASSLVGGIPNPSKAFSYEQYF. In DNA, the CDR3 is TGCGCCAGCAGCTTGGTGGGGGGAATACCAAACCCCAGCAAGGCCTTCTCCTACGAGCAGTACTTC.

This clonotype was detected many times. The chain employs TRBV5-1 and TRBJ2-2; no clear D. CDR1 is SGHRS, CDR2 YFSETQ, per germline. The CDR3 consists of 16 residues. Trimming pared 0 bases from V and 5 bases from J, leaving 14 bases between. The CDR3 coding sequence is TGCGCCAGCAGCTTGGCCCCACGCTCTCCTACCGGGGAGCTGTTTTTT. Its protein product is CASSLAPRSPTGELFF.

The sample holds many counts of this clonotype. The CDR3 bases are TGCGCCAGCAGCTTGGCCAGGACTAGCGGGGTTGAGACCCAGTACTTC. This translates into CASSLARTSGVETQYF. J is TRBJ2-5 and V is TRBV5-1; 12 nucleotides line up with TRBD2. CDR1 and CDR2 from the germline V gene are SGHRS and YFSETQ. The junction had 5 bases not matched to a gene; V was cut back by 0 bases and J by 5 bases. The CDR3 runs 16 residues.

This clonotype appeared a few times. The V call is TRBV5-5, the J call TRBJ1-1; D remains unclear. CDR1 and CDR2 from the germline V gene are SGHKS and YYEKEE (reference sequence). The CDR3 has 13 amino acids. Trimming stripped 5 bases from V and 10 bases from J, with 18 bases between. The CDR3 protein is CASSPGGGIRAFF. CDR3 in DNA: TGTGCCAGCAGTCCCGGTGGAGGGATACGAGCTTTCTTT.

A few counts support this clonotype. The genes are TRBV5-5 and TRBJ1-5; 9 positions match TRBD1. The J segment lost 0 bases and the V segment lost 4 bases, leaving 5 bases of the junction unmatched. The CDR3 extends over 16 amino acids. Germline V lookup: CDR1 SGHKS, CDR2 YYEKEE (reference sequence). The CDR3 sequence: CASSPGQGNSNQPQHF. CDR3 DNA: TGTGCCAGCAGCCCCGGACAGGGGAATAGCAATCAGCCCCAGCATTTT.

The rearrangement links TRBV7-9 to TRBJ2-1; 8 nucleotides agree with TRBD1. Germline CDR1 reads SEHNR; CDR2 reads FQNEAQ (reference sequence). V gave up 7 bases and J gave up 5 bases; unmatched junction bases: 7. The CDR3 has 14 amino acids. CDR3 amino acids: CASMFGQGNNEQFF. DNA for the CDR3: TGTGCCAGCATGTTTGGACAGGGCAACAATGAGCAGTTCTTC.

A few counts support this clonotype. CDR3 protein: CSALYPETNTQYF. In DNA, the CDR3 is TGCAGTGCCTTATATCCTGAGACCAACACCCAGTACTTC. The chain carries TRBV20-1 and TRBJ2-5; D not certain. V gave up 6 bases and J gave up 8 bases, with 19 bases separating them. The length of the CDR3 is 13 residues. Germline-derived CDR1 and CDR2 are DFQATT and SNEGSKA (reference sequence).

Ten or more counts support this clonotype. This sequence joins TRBV28 and TRBJ2-2, with 11 nucleotides matching TRBD1. The CDR3 totals 16 residues. Germline CDR1 reads MDHEN; CDR2 reads SYDVKM. V lost 5 bases, J lost 6 bases, and 8 bases stayed unmatched. This chain's CDR3 is CASSPGQGAGSGELFF. The CDR3 DNA sequence: TGTGCCAGCAGTCCCGGACAGGGGGCAGGGTCCGGGGAGCTGTTTTTT.

At least ten counts were recorded for this clonotype. The chain joins TRBV18 to TRBJ2-5; D remains unclear. Germline V gives CDR1 KGHSH, CDR2 LQKENI. This CDR3 region has 12 residues. The V and J ends lost 3 bases and 2 bases respectively, with 4 bases between them. CDR3 nucleotides: TGTGCCAGCTCACCGCGACAAGAGACCCAGTACTTC. Translating it yields CASSPRQETQYF.

The genes are TRBV4-3 and TRBJ2-1; D is ambiguous. The V end lost 0 bases, the J end lost 2 bases, and 8 bases lay between the germline ends. Germline-derived CDR1 and CDR2 are LGHNA and YSLEER. This CDR3 has 15 amino acids. Here the CDR3 reads CASSQDHRAYNEQFF. The CDR3 bases are TGCGCCAGCAGCCAAGACCACCGGGCCTACAATGAGCAGTTCTTC.

This clonotype has ten or more counts. The chain is built from TRBV30 and TRBJ1-1; D gene ambiguous. Germline CDR1 GTSNPN, CDR2 SVGIG (reference sequence). The germline V and J ends were trimmed by 0 bases and 0 bases, with 8 bases remaining between them. This CDR3 is built from 14 residues. The CDR3 DNA is TGTGCCTGGAGTGTTGGGATTATGAACACTGAAGCTTTCTTT. This sequence encodes CAWSVGIMNTEAFF.

CDR3 region: CASSLYNLISGANVLTF. The CDR3 coding sequence is TGTGCCAGCAGCTTATACAACCTAATTAGCGGGGCCAACGTCCTGACTTTC. V and J are TRBV7-8 and TRBJ2-6; D call uncertain. The CDR3 extends over 17 amino acids. Germline V gives CDR1 SGHVS, CDR2 FQNEAQ. Trimming cost V 2 bases and J 4 bases, with 15 bases left between them.

In its sample, this clonotype was seen many times. CDR3 sequence: CASTFSRSSYNEQFF. The CDR3 DNA reads as TGTGCCAGCACCTTCTCCAGGTCATCCTACAATGAGCAGTTCTTC. The V gene is TRBV2, the J gene TRBJ2-1; no clear D gene. The CDR3 length is 15 residues. Germline CDR1 and CDR2: SNHLY and FYNNEI. Trimming removed 7 bases at V and 1 base at J, with 14 bases between.

The J gene is TRBJ2-2, the V gene TRBV12-3 or TRBV12-4, with 8 bases identical to TRBD2. The CDR3 runs 15 residues. V trimming: 6 bases; J trimming: 0 bases; junction bases outside the gene matches: 3. As DNA, the CDR3 is TGTGCCAGCAGGGCTAGCGGGTCGAACACCGGGGAGCTGTTTTTT. Residues: CASRASGSNTGELFF.